This TCR beta chain is drawn from a study of T-cell reconstitution after alpha-beta-depleted transplantation in children. This clonotype was counted many times. With 2 bases removed from V and 0 bases from J, the gap between germline ends came to 14 bases. The CDR3 is 16 amino acids. CDR1 MNHEY and CDR2 SVGEGT come from the germline V gene. TCRbeta library preparation incorporated unique molecular identifiers. TCRdb recomputed calls from the PCR reads with MiXCR, one row per CDR3 protein. The repertoire holds approximately 500,000 distinct CDR3 sequences, with roughly 10% as singletons. The chain couples TRBV6-2 or TRBV6-3 to TRBJ2-7, with D uncertain. This sequence was found in a child under 10 years old with inherited bone marrow failure, due to receive a stem cell transplant. Sequencing used PBMCs, obtained before TCRalphabeta/CD19-depleted stem cell transplant. The DNA of the CDR3 is TGTGCCAGCAGTTACGTGGTCACACGGAGCTCCTACGAGCAGTACTTC. Its protein is CASSYVVTRSSYEQYF.